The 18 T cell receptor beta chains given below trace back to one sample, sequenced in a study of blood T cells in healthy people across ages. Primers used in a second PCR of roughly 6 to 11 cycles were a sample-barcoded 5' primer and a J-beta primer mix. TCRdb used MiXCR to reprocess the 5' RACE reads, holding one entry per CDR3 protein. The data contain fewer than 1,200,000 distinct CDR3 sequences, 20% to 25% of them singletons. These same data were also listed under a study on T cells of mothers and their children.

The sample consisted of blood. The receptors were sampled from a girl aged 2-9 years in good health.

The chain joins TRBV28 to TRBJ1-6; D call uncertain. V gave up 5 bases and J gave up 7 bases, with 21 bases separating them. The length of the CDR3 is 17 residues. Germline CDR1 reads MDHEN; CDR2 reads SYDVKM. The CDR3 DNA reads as TGTGCCAGCAGTCCACAAAAATGGATCAGTGGAAATTCACCCCTCCACTTT. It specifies CASSPQKWISGNSPLHF.

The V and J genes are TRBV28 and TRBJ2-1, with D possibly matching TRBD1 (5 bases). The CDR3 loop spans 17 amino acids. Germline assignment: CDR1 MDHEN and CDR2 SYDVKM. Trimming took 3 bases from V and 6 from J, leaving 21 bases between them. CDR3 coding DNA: TGTGCCAGCAGTTTTTTAAGTGGACAAGGAAGGACCAATGAGCAGTTCTTC. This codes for CASSFLSGQGRTNEQFF. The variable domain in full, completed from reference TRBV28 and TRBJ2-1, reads DVKVTQSSRYLVKRTGEKVFLECVQDMDHENMFWYRQDPGLGLRLIYFSYDVKMKEKGDIPEGYSVSREKKERFSLILESASTNQTSMYLCASSFLSGQGRTNEQFFGPGTRLTVL.

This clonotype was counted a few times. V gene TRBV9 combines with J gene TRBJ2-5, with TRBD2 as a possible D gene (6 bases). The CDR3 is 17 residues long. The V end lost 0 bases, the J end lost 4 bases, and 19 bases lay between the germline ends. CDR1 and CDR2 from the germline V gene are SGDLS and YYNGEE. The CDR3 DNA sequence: TGTGCCAGCAGCGTAGAGCAGGGCGGGATCCTTGGAGAGACCCAGTACTTC. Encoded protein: CASSVEQGGILGETQYF.

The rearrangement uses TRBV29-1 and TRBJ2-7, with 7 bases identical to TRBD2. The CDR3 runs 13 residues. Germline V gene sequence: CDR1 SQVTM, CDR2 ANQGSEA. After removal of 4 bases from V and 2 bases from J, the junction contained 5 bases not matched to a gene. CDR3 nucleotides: TGCAGCGTTGGTGGGACTATAACCTACGAGCAGTACTTC. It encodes CSVGGTITYEQYF.

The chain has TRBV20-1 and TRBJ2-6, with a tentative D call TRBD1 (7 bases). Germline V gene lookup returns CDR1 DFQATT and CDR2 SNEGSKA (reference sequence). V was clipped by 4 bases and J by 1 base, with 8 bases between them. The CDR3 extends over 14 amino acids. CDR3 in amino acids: CSATGGSGANVLTF. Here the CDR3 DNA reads TGCAGTGCTACAGGGGGGTCTGGGGCCAACGTCCTGACTTTC.

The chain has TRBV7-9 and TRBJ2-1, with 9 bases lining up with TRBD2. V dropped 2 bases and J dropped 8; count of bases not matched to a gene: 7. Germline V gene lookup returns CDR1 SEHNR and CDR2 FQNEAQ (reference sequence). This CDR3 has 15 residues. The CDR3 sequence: CASSLTREGLYEQFF. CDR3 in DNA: TGTGCCAGCAGCTTAACGCGGGAGGGCCTTTATGAGCAGTTCTTC. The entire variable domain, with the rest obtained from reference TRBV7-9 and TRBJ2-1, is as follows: DTGVSQNPRHKITKRGQNVTFRCDPISEHNRLYWYRQTLGQGPEFLTYFQNEAQLEKSRLLSDRFSAERPKGSFSTLEIQRTEQGDSAMYLCASSLTREGLYEQFFGPGTRLTVL.

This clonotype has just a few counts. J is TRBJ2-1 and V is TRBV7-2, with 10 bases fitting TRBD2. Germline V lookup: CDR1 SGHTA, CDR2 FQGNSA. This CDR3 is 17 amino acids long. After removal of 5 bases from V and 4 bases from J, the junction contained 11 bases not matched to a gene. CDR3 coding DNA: TGTGCCAGCAGCAGAACCGGGACTAGCGCCCTGTACAATGAGCAGTTCTTC. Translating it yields CASSRTGTSALYNEQFF.

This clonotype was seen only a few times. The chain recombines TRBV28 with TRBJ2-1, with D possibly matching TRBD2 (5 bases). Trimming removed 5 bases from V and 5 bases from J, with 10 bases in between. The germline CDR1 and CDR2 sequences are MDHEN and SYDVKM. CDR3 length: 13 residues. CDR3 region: CASSSTGNNEQFF. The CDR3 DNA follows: TGTGCCAGCAGTAGTACGGGAAACAATGAGCAGTTCTTC.

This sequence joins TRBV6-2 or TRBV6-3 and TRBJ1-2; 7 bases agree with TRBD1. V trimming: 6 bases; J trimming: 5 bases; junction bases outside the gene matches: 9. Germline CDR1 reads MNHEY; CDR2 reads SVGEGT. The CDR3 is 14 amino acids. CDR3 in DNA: TGTGCCAGCAGGCAGACAGGGACTATATATGGCTACACCTTC. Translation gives CASRQTGTIYGYTF.

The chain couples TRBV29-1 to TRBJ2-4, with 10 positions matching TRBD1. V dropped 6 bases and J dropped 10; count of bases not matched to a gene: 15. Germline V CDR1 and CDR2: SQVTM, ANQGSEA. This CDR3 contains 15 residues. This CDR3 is CSVSPRDRGSEIQYF. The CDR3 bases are TGCAGCGTCTCGCCCCGGGACAGGGGCTCTGAGATTCAGTACTTC.

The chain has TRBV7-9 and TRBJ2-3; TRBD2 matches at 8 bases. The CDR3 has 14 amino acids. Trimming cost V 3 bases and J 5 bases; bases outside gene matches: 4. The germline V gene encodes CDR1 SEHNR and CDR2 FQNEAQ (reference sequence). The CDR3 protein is CASSFSGGRDTQYF. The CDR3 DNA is TGTGCCAGCAGCTTCAGCGGGGGTAGAGATACGCAGTATTTT.

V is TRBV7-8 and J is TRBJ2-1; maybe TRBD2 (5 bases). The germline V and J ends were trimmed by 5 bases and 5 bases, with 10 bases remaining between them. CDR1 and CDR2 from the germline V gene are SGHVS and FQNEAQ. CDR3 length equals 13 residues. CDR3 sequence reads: CASSVTRDNEQFF. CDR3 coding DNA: TGTGCCAGCAGCGTAACTAGGGACAATGAGCAGTTCTTC.

In DNA form, the CDR3 reads TGTGCCAGCAGCCAAGACAGCGGCCACAATGAGCAGTTCTTC. It translates to CASSQDSGHNEQFF. This rearrangement joins TRBV3-1 to TRBJ2-1, with D possibly TRBD2 on 5 matching bases. This CDR3 spans 14 amino acids. CDR1 and CDR2 (germline): LGHDT, YNNKEL (reference sequence). The V end was cut by 0 bases, the J end by 5 bases, with 8 bases between.

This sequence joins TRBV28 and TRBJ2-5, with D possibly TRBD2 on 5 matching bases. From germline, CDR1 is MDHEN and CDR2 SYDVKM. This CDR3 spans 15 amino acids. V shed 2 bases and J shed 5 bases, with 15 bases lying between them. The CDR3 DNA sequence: TGTGCCAGCAGTTTACCCGGGCTAGCCCCGGAGACCCAGTACTTC. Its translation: CASSLPGLAPETQYF.

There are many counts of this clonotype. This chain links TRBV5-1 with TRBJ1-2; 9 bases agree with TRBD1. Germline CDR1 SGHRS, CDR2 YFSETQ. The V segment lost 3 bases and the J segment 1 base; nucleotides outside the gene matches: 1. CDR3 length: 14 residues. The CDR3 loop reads CASSSGQGNYGYTF. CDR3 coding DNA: TGCGCCAGCAGCTCGGGACAGGGTAACTATGGCTACACCTTC.

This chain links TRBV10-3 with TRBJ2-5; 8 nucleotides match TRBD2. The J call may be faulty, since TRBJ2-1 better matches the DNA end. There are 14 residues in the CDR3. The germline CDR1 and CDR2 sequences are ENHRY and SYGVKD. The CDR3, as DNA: TGTGCCACCACGAGCGGGAGCGATCGCAATGAGCAGTTCTTC. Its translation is CATTSGSDRNEQFF.

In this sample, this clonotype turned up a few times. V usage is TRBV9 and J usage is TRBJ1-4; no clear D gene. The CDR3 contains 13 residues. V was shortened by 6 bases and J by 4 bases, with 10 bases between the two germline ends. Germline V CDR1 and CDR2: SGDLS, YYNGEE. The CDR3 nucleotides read TGTGCCAGCAACCGGTACGGTAATGAAAAACTGTTTTTT. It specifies CASNRYGNEKLFF. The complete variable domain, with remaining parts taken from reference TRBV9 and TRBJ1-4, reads DSGVTQTPKHLITATGQRVTLRCSPRSGDLSVYWYQQSLDQGLQFLIQYYNGEERAKGNILERFSAQQFPDLHSELNLSSLELGDSALYFCASNRYGNEKLFFGSGTQLSVL.

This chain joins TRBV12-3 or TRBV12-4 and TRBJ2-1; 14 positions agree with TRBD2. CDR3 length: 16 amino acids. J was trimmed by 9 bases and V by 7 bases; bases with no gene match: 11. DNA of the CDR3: TGTGCCAGCACCAAATTCGGGACTAGCGGGAGTCCTGAGCAGTTCTTC. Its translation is CASTKFGTSGSPEQFF.